This T cell receptor (beta chain) derives from a study of human T cells and chemical hapten exposure. Findings and caveats of the study: PT1 expanded TCR counts correlated positively with patch test score.

This clonotype has only a few counts. Its matching antigen is unknown. Time point indicated: pre-sensitization, week 0. Sample treatment: therapeutic diphenylcyclopropenone sensitization with weekly scalp DPC. The study's library attached unique molecular identifiers to single cDNA molecules. One entry per CDR3 protein, called by TCRdb with MiXCR from the RACE reads. Of approximately 60,000 distinct CDR3 sequences detected, 8% to 10% appear once; the ten largest clones hold 9.6%. CDR3 size: 17 residues. The V end was cut by 3 bases, the J end by 0 bases, with 16 bases between. This sequence was found in a man in his forties with alopecia areata. Some clones in this sample may be carry-over from other donors' samples. The chain recombines TRBV12-3 or TRBV12-4 with TRBJ2-3; D is perhaps TRBD2 (5 bases). The sequenced sample was whole blood, obtained in connection with sensitization to the hapten diphenylcyclopropenone (DPC). The CDR3, as DNA: TGTGCCAGCAGTTTCCCCGCCCTAGCAGCTAGCACAGATACGCAGTATTTT. Translating gives CASSFPALAASTDTQYF.